Described below is a single T cell receptor (beta chain) sequence and its context. This entry belongs to a study of OX40 agonist ivuxolimab in advanced cancers. This table comes from immunoSEQ multiplex PCR, and its TCRdb copy is limited to in-frame clones, with some not included. The repertoire holds under 65,000 clones, with 89% as singletons. Trimming took off 2 bases at V and 8 bases at J, with 7 bases between the two ends. Germline V gene sequence: CDR1 KGHSH, CDR2 LQKENI. There are 12 residues in the CDR3. V gene TRBV18 combines with J gene TRBJ2-1; a weak D match, TRBD2 (5 bases). The material was CD4+ or CD8+ T cells sorted from blood, obtained in a trial of the OX40 agonist ivuxolimab. This sequence originates from an adult with an advanced solid tumor such as melanoma, head and neck, liver or kidney cancer. The CDR3 loop is CASSPKRDEQFF. Written as DNA, the CDR3 is TGTGCCAGCTCACCAAAGAGGGATGAGCAGTTCTTC.